Shown below are 23 T cell receptor beta chains from a single sample sequenced in a study of shared T cell receptors in the human thymus. This table comes from immunoSEQ multiplex PCR, and its TCRdb copy is limited to in-frame clones, with some not included. The sample shows about 730,000 clones, 70% to 90% of them seen only once. The sample was also reused in another study, on human thymus T cells.

Sample: thymocytes. These receptors originate from a girl under two years old with a congenital heart defect.

A note on this clone: Since no conserved phenylalanine or tryptophan closes the CDR3, a read error is the likely cause. The DNA is left out, because the CDR3 cannot be placed on it with certainty; the CDR3 is given as TCRdb lists it. The chain combines TRBV28 with TRBJ2-7; TRBD2 was called by the table and not checked on the DNA. The CDR3 has 14 residues if both end residues are counted. Germline V lookup: CDR1 MDHEN, CDR2 SYDVKM. The CDR3 sequence: CASSLTRSLVGGVL.

The chain carries TRBV28 and TRBJ2-7; tentative D call: TRBD1 (7 bases). The CDR3 consists of 18 residues. Between the trimmed V and J ends, which lost 2 bases and 3 bases, there was a span of 23 bases. Germline CDR1 MDHEN, CDR2 SYDVKM. CDR3 in DNA: TGTGCCAGCAGTTTAAGAGGGTCGGGGGCACCAGGGGGCTACGAGCAGTACTTC. Translated: CASSLRGSGAPGGYEQYF. The variable domain in full, with the rest retrieved from reference TRBV28 and TRBJ2-7, is DVKVTQSSRYLVKRTGEKVFLECVQDMDHENMFWYRQDPGLGLRLIYFSYDVKMKEKGDIPEGYSVSREKKERFSLILESASTNQTSMYLCASSLRGSGAPGGYEQYFGPGTRLTVT.

The chain joins TRBV4-1 to TRBJ2-5; TRBD1 is a possible D gene (5 bases). The V and J ends lost 5 bases and 2 bases respectively, with 15 bases between them. CDR1 and CDR2 (germline): MGHRA, YSYEKL. The CDR3 extends over 15 amino acids. In nucleotides, the CDR3 is TGCGCCAGCAGCTTAGTGGGCGCAGGGCAAGAGACCCAGTACTTC. Amino acids: CASSLVGAGQETQYF.

This chain connects TRBV6-1 to TRBJ1-1, with 7 bases fitting TRBD1. CDR1 MNHNS and CDR2 SASEGT come from the germline V gene. The J segment lost 2 bases and the V segment lost 1 base, leaving 10 bases of the junction unmatched. The CDR3 is 17 amino acids. Here the CDR3 DNA reads TGTGCCAGCAGTGAAGGGGGGCAGGGGGAGAGAAACACTGAAGCTTTCTTT. Amino acid sequence: CASSEGGQGERNTEAFF.

This rearrangement joins TRBV5-1 to TRBJ2-3; 14 bases fit TRBD2. This CDR3 is 18 amino acids long. Per the germline V gene, CDR1 is SGHRS and CDR2 is YFSETQ. J was trimmed by 4 bases and V by 0 bases; bases with no gene match: 7. The CDR3: CASSLGLAGGLGSDTQYF. CDR3 coding DNA: TGCGCCAGCAGCTTGGGACTAGCGGGGGGGCTCGGGTCAGATACGCAGTATTTT.

The rearrangement joins TRBV19 to TRBJ2-3, with 8 positions matching TRBD2. V lost 3 bases to trimming and J lost 0 bases; unmatched junction nucleotides: 26. Per the germline V gene, CDR1 is LNHDA and CDR2 is SQIVND (reference sequence). The CDR3 contains 23 residues. This CDR3 is CASSINLACGGPPEPTSTDTQYF. The CDR3 nucleotides are TGTGCCAGTAGTATTAACTTGGCTTGCGGGGGGCCCCCGGAACCCACTAGCACAGATACGCAGTATTTT.

J is TRBJ2-5 and V is TRBV18; TRBD1 might be the D (5 bases). The CDR3 totals 15 residues. Germline CDR1 KGHSH, CDR2 LQKENI. V was cut by 3 bases and J by 5 bases, with 16 bases left in between. CDR3 loop: CASSPWTFTPETQYF. CDR3 bases: TGTGCCAGCTCACCTTGGACATTTACGCCGGAGACCCAGTACTTC. Together with reference TRBV18 and TRBJ2-5, the CDR3 gives the full variable domain: NAGVMQNPRHLVRRRGQEARLRCSPMKGHSHVYWYRQLPEEGLKFMVYLQKENIIDESGMPKERFSAEFPKEGPSILRIQQVVRGDSAAYFCASSPWTFTPETQYFGPGTRLLVL.

The chain couples TRBV13 to TRBJ2-5; 10 bases are a match to TRBD1. CDR3 size: 16 residues. The germline V gene has CDR1 PRHDT and CDR2 FYEKMQ (reference sequence). J was trimmed by 6 bases and V by 1 base; bases with no gene match: 8. The CDR3: CASSLAWTDRGKTQYF. In nucleotides, the CDR3 is TGTGCCAGCAGCTTAGCATGGACGGACAGGGGGAAGACCCAGTACTTC.

Only one count was recorded for this clone. The chain uses TRBV5-1 and TRBJ2-2; D remains unclear. Trimming removed 4 bases at V and 5 bases at J, with 9 bases between. This CDR3 has 13 residues. Germline V CDR1 and CDR2: SGHRS, YFSETQ. CDR3 sequence reads: CASSQVGTGELFF. The DNA of the CDR3 is TGCGCCAGCAGCCAGGTCGGAACCGGGGAGCTGTTTTTT.

This rearrangement joins TRBV28 to TRBJ1-5, with 12 bases aligning to TRBD1. Germline CDR1 and CDR2: MDHEN and SYDVKM. V was pared by 5 bases and J by 2 bases, with 10 bases of the junction left unmatched. This CDR3 comprises 18 residues. The CDR3 nucleotides read TGTGCCAGCAGTCATGGGGACAGGGGGCTCGGGGGCAATCAGCCCCAGCATTTT. This translates into CASSHGDRGLGGNQPQHF.

The J gene is TRBJ2-3, the V gene TRBV5-5, with 12 bases fitting TRBD2. The germline V gene encodes CDR1 SGHKS and CDR2 YYEKEE (reference sequence). The CDR3 runs to 16 residues. J lost 2 bases, V lost 4 bases, and 5 bases had no gene match. For the CDR3, the DNA is TGTGCCAGCAGCGCGGGACTAGCGGGTAACACAGATACGCAGTATTTT. It codes for CASSAGLAGNTDTQYF. Full variable domain (remainder filled in from reference TRBV5-5 and TRBJ2-3): DAGVTQSPTHLIKTRGQQVTLRCSPISGHKSVSWYQQVLGQGPQFIFQYYEKEERGRGNFPDRFSARQFPNYSSELNVNALLLGDSALYLCASSAGLAGNTDTQYFGPGTRLTVL.

The CDR3 DNA follows: TGCGCCAGCAGCCCCACCGCCGAGAACTCCTACGAGCAGTACTTC. Translated: CASSPTAENSYEQYF. The V and J genes are TRBV5-1 and TRBJ2-7; unclear D gene. Germline CDR1 reads SGHRS; CDR2 reads YFSETQ. The CDR3 spans 15 residues. V was shortened by 4 bases and J by 0 bases, with 14 bases between the two germline ends.

The chain has TRBV5-6 and TRBJ2-2; D gene unclear. The V and J ends lost 2 bases and 4 bases respectively, with 6 bases between them. The CDR3 extends over 13 amino acids. CDR1 is SGHDT, CDR2 YYEEEE, per germline. Here the CDR3 reads CASSLWATGELFF. CDR3 nucleotides: TGTGCCAGCAGCTTATGGGCCACCGGGGAGCTGTTTTTT. Based on the CDR3 plus reference TRBV5-6 and TRBJ2-2, the full variable domain is DAGVTQSPTHLIKTRGQQVTLRCSPKSGHDTVSWYQQALGQGPQFIFQYYEEEERQRGNFPDRFSGHQFPNYSSELNVNALLLGDSALYLCASSLWATGELFFGEGSRLTVL.

This chain links TRBV29-1 with TRBJ2-5; TRBD1 matches at 11 bases. The CDR3 loop spans 14 amino acids. The V and J ends lost 8 bases and 5 bases, in that order; junction bases with no gene match: 10. Germline V lookup: CDR1 SQVTM, CDR2 ANQGSEA. In DNA, the CDR3 is TGCAGCTTAGAAGGACAGGGGGCTGGGGAGACCCAGTACTTC. Its protein product is CSLEGQGAGETQYF.

The table lists this clone with a few counts. This chain links TRBV12-5 with TRBJ2-3, with 8 bases matching TRBD1. This CDR3 is built from 17 residues. After removal of 0 bases from V and 2 bases from J, the junction contained 7 bases not matched to a gene. Germline V gene lookup returns CDR1 LGHNT and CDR2 FRNRAP. Here the CDR3 DNA reads TGTGCTAGTGGTTTGGTGAAGACAGGGGCGGACACAGATACGCAGTATTTT. Amino acid sequence: CASGLVKTGADTDTQYF.

The rearrangement joins TRBV10-1 to TRBJ2-2; maybe TRBD2 (5 bases). The CDR3 spans 18 residues. Germline CDR1 is WNHNN and CDR2 is SYGVQD (reference sequence). Trimming removed 3 bases at V and 0 bases at J, with 17 bases between. The CDR3 DNA reads as TGCGCCAGCAGTGAAACCTCCCGGACTGCCGCGAACACCGGGGAGCTGTTTTTT. Translating it yields CASSETSRTAANTGELFF.

The rearrangement joins TRBV25-1 to TRBJ2-1, with D perhaps TRBD1 (5 bases). Trimming removed 9 bases at V and 11 bases at J, with 14 bases between. This CDR3 region has 11 residues. Germline V CDR1 and CDR2: MGHDK, SYGVNS. CDR3 sequence reads: CASVRGAKQFF. The CDR3 nucleotides are TGTGCCAGTGTGCGTGGGGCCAAGCAGTTCTTC. Together with reference TRBV25-1 and TRBJ2-1, the CDR3 gives the full variable domain: EADIYQTPRYLVIGTGKKITLECSQTMGHDKMYWYQQDPGMELHLIHYSYGVNSTEKGDLSSESTVSRIRTEHFPLTLESARPSHTSQYLCASVRGAKQFFGPGTRLTVL.

The chain carries TRBV19 and TRBJ1-5, with TRBD1 identical over 9 bases. V trimming: 7 bases; J trimming: 2 bases; junction bases outside the gene matches: 6. This CDR3 is 15 amino acids long. CDR1 is LNHDA and CDR2 is SQIVND in the germline V gene (reference sequence). The CDR3, as DNA: TGTGCCAGTAACCTGGGACAGGGTGGCAATCAGCCCCAGCATTTT. Its translation: CASNLGQGGNQPQHF.

The chain recombines TRBV28 with TRBJ1-1, with 9 bases lining up with TRBD1. This CDR3 is 14 amino acids long. After removal of 4 bases from V and 5 bases from J, the junction contained 5 bases not matched to a gene. Germline-derived CDR1 and CDR2 are MDHEN and SYDVKM. The CDR3 bases are TGTGCCAGCAGTTCGGGACAGGGTGCAACTGAAGCTTTCTTT. Translated: CASSSGQGATEAFF.

The rearrangement uses TRBV7-9 and TRBJ2-5; 9 nucleotides match TRBD1. CDR3 length equals 16 residues. Germline CDR1 and CDR2: SEHNR and FQNEAQ (reference sequence). V dropped 5 bases and J dropped 5; count of bases not matched to a gene: 12. The CDR3 DNA reads as TGTGCCAGCAGCGCCGGGGACAGGGTTAATGTGGAGACCCAGTACTTC. Translating gives CASSAGDRVNVETQYF.

This chain connects TRBV2 to TRBJ2-5, with 9 nucleotides matching TRBD2. The junction had 18 bases not matched to a gene; V was cut back by 1 base and J by 9 bases. This CDR3 is built from 18 residues. CDR1 and CDR2 from the germline V gene are SNHLY and FYNNEI. The CDR3 DNA reads TGTGCCAGCAGTGAAGGGGGGGTCCCGCGGGGGGGCGCGGAGGCCCAGTACTTC. Its translation: CASSEGGVPRGGAEAQYF.

V is TRBV25-1 and J is TRBJ1-4; tentative D call: TRBD1 (5 bases). Germline V gives CDR1 MGHDK, CDR2 SYGVNS. Trimming pared 5 bases from V and 8 bases from J, leaving 12 bases between. This CDR3 comprises 13 residues. The CDR3 reads CASSSLGGEKLFF. The CDR3 coding sequence is TGTGCCAGCAGTTCTTTGGGGGGAGAAAAACTGTTTTTT.

The V and J genes are TRBV19 and TRBJ2-1; TRBD1 aligns across 7 bases. Germline V gene lookup returns CDR1 LNHDA and CDR2 SQIVND (reference sequence). The V and J ends lost 6 bases and 6 bases, in that order; junction bases with no gene match: 8. The CDR3 runs to 14 residues. The CDR3 protein is CASRHKNRGNEQFF. The CDR3 DNA reads TGTGCCAGTAGACACAAAAACAGGGGCAATGAGCAGTTCTTC.